The next 20 T cell receptor beta chains were all read from a single sample in a study of CD8 T cells in Susac syndrome. cDNA came from about 0.51 to 1 ug RNA primed by random hexamers. TCRdb re-called the immunoSEQ multiplex PCR reads through MiXCR, storing one row per CDR3 protein. The sample shows roughly 150,000 distinct CDR3 sequences, nearly 97% of them seen only once. Specimen: CD8+ T cells from PBMCs. These receptors were obtained from a human donor with multiple sclerosis.

The chain couples TRBV29-1 to TRBJ1-2; a possible D gene is TRBD1 (6 bases). The CDR3 totals 16 residues. CDR1 is SQVTM and CDR2 is ANQGSEA in the germline V gene. Trimming took 1 base from V and 5 from J, leaving 20 bases between them. CDR3 protein: CSVEGGRQANSYGYTF. The CDR3 coding sequence is TGCAGCGTTGAAGGGGGTAGACAGGCTAATTCTTATGGCTACACCTTC.

V gene TRBV11-2 combines with J gene TRBJ2-5, with TRBD1 matching over 8 bases. V was clipped by 6 bases and J by 11 bases; unmatched bases: 14. CDR3 size: 14 residues. Germline CDR1 SGHAT, CDR2 FQNNGV. The CDR3 sequence: CASRNGQGPLHQYF. The CDR3, as DNA: TGTGCCAGCAGGAACGGACAGGGACCCCTCCATCAGTACTTC.

This clonotype appeared a few times. The V call is TRBV30, the J call TRBJ1-6; D ambiguous. Germline CDR1 is GTSNPN and CDR2 is SVGIG (reference sequence). CDR3 length: 12 amino acids. V lost 4 bases and J lost 4, with 5 bases in between. The CDR3 DNA sequence: TGTGCCTGGATTGCTTATAATTCACCCCTCCACTTT. Translation: CAWIAYNSPLHF.

The V call is TRBV29-1, the J call TRBJ1-2; D unclear. The germline CDR1 and CDR2 sequences are SQVTM and ANQGSEA. V was pared by 1 base and J by 10 bases, with 19 bases between. CDR3 length equals 14 residues. The CDR3 is CSVEGGDTAGDYTF. CDR3 sequence (DNA): TGCAGCGTTGAAGGAGGCGACACCGCGGGCGACTACACCTTC. Full variable domain (missing parts from reference TRBV29-1 and TRBJ1-2): SAVISQKPSRDICQRGTSLTIQCQVDSQVTMMFWYRQQPGQSLTLIATANQGSEATYESGFVIDKFPISRPNLTFSTLTVSNMSPEDSSIYLCSVEGGDTAGDYTFGSGTRLTVV.

The gene calls are TRBV30 and TRBJ2-1; 11 positions match TRBD2. The junction had 4 bases not matched to a gene; V was cut back by 5 bases and J by 4 bases. The germline V gene encodes CDR1 GTSNPN and CDR2 SVGIG (reference sequence). This CDR3 is 14 amino acids long. In nucleotides, the CDR3 is TGTGCCTGGGTTAGCGGGGGGGCTTACAATGAGCAGTTCTTC. Translated, it gives CAWVSGGAYNEQFF.

The chain is built from TRBV5-6 and TRBJ1-6; 10 nucleotides agree with TRBD1. Trimming at V came to 4 bases and at J to 9 bases, leaving 13 bases not matched to a gene. This CDR3 has 17 amino acids. Looked up from germline, CDR1 is SGHDT and CDR2 is YYEEEE. The CDR3 loop reads CASSVWPRDRGASPLHF. The CDR3 coding sequence is TGTGCCAGCAGCGTTTGGCCGCGGGACAGGGGTGCTTCACCCCTCCACTTT.

This clonotype has just one count. V and J are TRBV30 and TRBJ2-7; D possibly matches TRBD1 or TRBD2 (5 bases each). CDR3 length: 13 amino acids. V was clipped by 5 bases and J by 2 bases, with 13 bases between them. Germline values: CDR1 GTSNPN, CDR2 SVGIG (reference sequence). This CDR3 is CAWRDLRAYEQYF. The CDR3 nucleotides read TGTGCCTGGCGGGACCTTAGGGCCTACGAGCAGTACTTC.

This clonotype showed up just a few times. The genes are TRBV30 and TRBJ1-1; perhaps TRBD1 as D (6 bases). Looked up from germline, CDR1 is GTSNPN and CDR2 is SVGIG (reference sequence). The CDR3 length is 13 residues. V was cut by 0 bases and J by 3 bases, with 8 bases left in between. In DNA form, the CDR3 reads TGTGCCTGGAGTGTAGGGGGGGACACTGAAGCTTTCTTT. Protein product: CAWSVGGDTEAFF. The whole variable domain, filled in from reference TRBV30 and TRBJ1-1, reads SQTIHQWPATLVQPVGSPLSLECTVEGTSNPNLYWYRQAAGRGLQLLFYSVGIGQISSEVPQNLSASRPQDRQFILSSKKLLLSDSGFYLCAWSVGGDTEAFFGQGTRLTVV.

This sequence joins TRBV12-3 or TRBV12-4 and TRBJ1-1; 8 nucleotides align to TRBD1. The CDR3 runs 14 residues. V shed 5 bases and J 5 bases; nucleotides not matched to a gene: 7. The DNA of the CDR3 is TGTGCCAGCAGTCACAGGGGGAGATGGACTGAAGCTTTCTTT. This translates into CASSHRGRWTEAFF.

The rearrangement uses TRBV29-1 and TRBJ2-7; D may be TRBD1 (5 bases). The CDR3 has 9 amino acids. CDR1 is SQVTM and CDR2 is ANQGSEA in the germline V gene. The CDR3 bases are TGCACCCCCGCGACAGCCCAGTACGTC. Translation: CTPATAQYV.

The rearrangement joins TRBV6-5 to TRBJ1-6; 9 positions match TRBD1. The V and J ends lost 5 bases and 9 bases, in that order; junction bases with no gene match: 5. The CDR3 runs to 14 residues. Germline CDR1 and CDR2: MNHEY and SVGAGI. The CDR3 nucleotides read TGTGCCAGCAGTCCCGACAGGGGGGGTTCACCCCTCCACTTT. Protein sequence: CASSPDRGGSPLHF.

The J gene is TRBJ2-6, the V gene TRBV20-1, with D maybe TRBD1 (5 bases). Trimming cost V 5 bases and J 0 bases, with 17 bases left between them. CDR3 length: 17 amino acids. In germline, CDR1 is DFQATT, CDR2 SNEGSKA (reference sequence). The CDR3: CSARQSHLGSGANVLTF. The CDR3 DNA is TGCAGTGCTCGACAGTCTCATCTAGGCTCTGGGGCCAACGTCCTGACTTTC.

This sequence joins TRBV5-6 and TRBJ2-7, with D possibly being TRBD2 (6 bases). This CDR3 is built from 13 residues. Deletions cut 3 bases from V and 1 base from J, with 8 bases between. CDR1 SGHDT and CDR2 YYEEEE come from the germline V gene. CDR3 amino acids: CASSWGRSYEQYV. The CDR3 DNA follows: TGTGCCAGCAGCTGGGGGAGGTCCTACGAGCAGTACGTC.

The chain has TRBV15 and TRBJ2-5; 8 nucleotides line up with TRBD2. The CDR3 runs to 12 residues. The V gene's germline CDR1 is LNHNV and CDR2 YYDKDF (reference sequence). Trimming removed 5 bases from V and 5 bases from J; junction bases left unmatched: 1. CDR3 region: CATSPGGETQYF. In nucleotides, the CDR3 is TGTGCCACCAGCCCGGGGGGGGAGACCCAGTACTTC.

The chain couples TRBV27 to TRBJ1-6; no clear D. Germline V gene data show CDR1 as MNHEY and CDR2 as SMNVEV (reference sequence). V was trimmed by 6 bases and J by 9 bases, leaving 15 bases between them. The CDR3 sequence is 14 residues long. CDR3 in amino acids: CASRGRRERSPLHF. Here the CDR3 DNA reads TGTGCCAGCAGAGGCAGACGAGAACGTTCACCCCTCCACTTT.

The genes are TRBV6-1 and TRBJ2-7; D not certain. The ends were cut back, 4 bases at V and 0 bases at J, with 7 bases in the middle. The germline V gene has CDR1 MNHNS and CDR2 SASEGT. The CDR3 runs 13 residues. The CDR3 nucleotides are TGTGCCAGCAGTGGGGTGGCCTCCTACGAGCAGTACTTC. It translates to CASSGVASYEQYF.

The J gene is TRBJ1-1, the V gene TRBV15; D is possibly TRBD1 (6 bases). CDR3 length: 13 residues. CDR1 is LNHNV and CDR2 is YYDKDF in the germline V gene (reference sequence). V was cut by 3 bases and J by 5 bases, with 10 bases left in between. Written as DNA, the CDR3 is TGTGCCACCAGCAGGAACAGGGTTACTGAAGCTTTCTTT. This codes for CATSRNRVTEAFF. Using reference TRBV15 and TRBJ1-1 for the parts outside the CDR3, the full variable domain is DAMVIQNPRYQVTQFGKPVTLSCSQTLNHNVMYWYQQKSSQAPKLLFHYYDKDFNNEADTPDNFQSRRPNTSFCFLDIRSPGLGDTAMYLCATSRNRVTEAFFGQGTRLTVV.

J is TRBJ1-5 and V is TRBV12-3 or TRBV12-4; no firm D call. With 8 bases removed from V and 2 bases from J, the gap between germline ends came to 13 bases. This CDR3 region has 14 residues. The CDR3 DNA reads as TGTGCCAGCGGCGCGCGTTTGGGCAATCAGCCCCAGCATTTT. Translating it yields CASGARLGNQPQHF.

This clonotype was recorded once. This sequence joins TRBV4-2 and TRBJ1-1; D call uncertain. The CDR3 is 14 amino acids. The germline V gene has CDR1 LGHNA and CDR2 YNFKEQ. Trimming left V 1 base short and J 0 bases short, with 6 bases between. CDR3 nucleotide sequence: TGTGCCAGCAGCCAAGTTTCCTTGAACACTGAAGCTTTCTTT. As protein: CASSQVSLNTEAFF.

The V gene is TRBV3-1, the J gene TRBJ1-5; D remains unclear. CDR1 and CDR2 (germline): LGHDT, YNNKEL (reference sequence). The CDR3 is 13 amino acids. V lost 4 bases to trimming and J lost 2 bases, with 6 bases between them. CDR3: CASSRTGNQPQHF. DNA of the CDR3: TGTGCCAGCAGCCGGACGGGCAATCAGCCCCAGCATTTT.